This T cell receptor beta chain was retrieved from a study of blood T cells in healthy people across ages. General study points: Naive and antigen-experienced cells were not separated, limiting conclusive comparison.

The V gene's germline CDR1 is SGHRS and CDR2 YFSETQ. The CDR3 extends over 15 amino acids. Trimming pared 2 bases from V and 1 base from J, leaving 12 bases between. The authors ran a second PCR of roughly 7 to 11 cycles using a sample-barcoded 5' primer and a J-beta primer mix. The authors tagged each cDNA molecule using a template-switch adaptor with 12 random nucleotides. A single record per CDR3 protein comes from TCRdb applying MiXCR to the 5' RACE reads. The sample shows about 680,000 distinct CDR3 sequences, approximately 49% of them seen only once. This clonotype has just a few counts. Its matching antigen is unknown.

The receptor's source is a woman aged 60-75 years in good health. The gene calls are TRBV5-1 and TRBJ1-1, with unresolved D. The specimen sequenced was blood. CDR3 in DNA: TGCGCCAGCAGCTTAAATTCGGGGAGGAACACTGAAGCTTTCTTT. Protein product: CASSLNSGRNTEAFF.